Below, 15 T cell receptor beta chains from the same sample are listed, as sequenced in a study of T cell responses to AZD1222 COVID-19 vaccine. The method was immunoSEQ multiplex PCR; TCRdb's version includes in-frame clones alone and lacks a portion of them. Here the sample spans fewer than 200,000 clones, 85% to 90% being singletons. Sample: peripheral blood, taken 28 days after the second AZD1222 dose. The receptors were sampled from an adult who received the AZD1222 COVID-19 vaccine.

J is TRBJ2-3 and V is TRBV2, with 10 bases fitting TRBD1. Unmatched junction bases numbered 4, after V lost 6 bases and J lost 4 bases. Germline CDR1 reads SNHLY; CDR2 reads FYNNEI. This CDR3 has 14 residues. DNA for the CDR3: TGTGCCAGCAGCCGGGACAGGGGAGCAGATACGCAGTATTTT. Its protein is CASSRDRGADTQYF.

The V gene is TRBV28, the J gene TRBJ1-2; perhaps TRBD1 as D (6 bases). CDR1 MDHEN and CDR2 SYDVKM come from the germline V gene. The germline V and J ends were trimmed by 6 bases and 2 bases, with 19 bases remaining between them. This CDR3 region has 16 residues. DNA for the CDR3: TGTGCCAGCAGACAATCTCGGCCCGGACAGAACTATGGCTACACCTTC. Amino acid sequence: CASRQSRPGQNYGYTF.

This rearrangement joins TRBV30 to TRBJ2-5; 8 positions agree with TRBD2. This CDR3 contains 13 residues. Per germline, CDR1 GTSNPN and CDR2 SVGIG (reference sequence). V was clipped by 5 bases and J by 5 bases; unmatched bases: 7. CDR3 sequence reads: CAWRLAGRETQYF. For the CDR3, the DNA is TGTGCCTGGCGTTTAGCGGGGCGGGAGACCCAGTACTTC.

J is TRBJ2-6 and V is TRBV19, with a weak D call TRBD2 (5 bases). CDR1 and CDR2 from the germline V gene are LNHDA and SQIVND (reference sequence). V was clipped by 5 bases and J by 0 bases, with 17 bases between them. This CDR3 is 18 amino acids long. The CDR3 loop is CASSGSARIYSGANVLTF. CDR3 nucleotides: TGTGCCAGTAGTGGTAGCGCCCGAATCTACTCTGGGGCCAACGTCCTGACTTTC.

The chain links TRBV19 to TRBJ1-4, with D unclear. Germline V gene data show CDR1 as LNHDA and CDR2 as SQIVND (reference sequence). Trimming took 3 bases from V and 8 from J, leaving 13 bases between them. CDR3 length equals 14 residues. CDR3 amino acids: CASSMLGRSEKLFF. For the CDR3, the DNA is TGTGCCAGTAGTATGCTAGGCAGGTCGGAAAAACTGTTTTTT.

This clone was counted a single time. V usage is TRBV4-1 and J usage is TRBJ1-5, with D unclear. Germline V gene sequence: CDR1 MGHRA, CDR2 YSYEKL. Trimming removed 0 bases at V and 0 bases at J, with 6 bases between. This CDR3 contains 15 residues. The CDR3 region is CASSQEHLSNQPQHF. The CDR3 DNA reads as TGCGCCAGCAGCCAAGAGCATCTTAGCAATCAGCCCCAGCATTTT.

This chain joins TRBV7-2 and TRBJ2-2; TRBD2 matches at 11 bases. Germline values: CDR1 SGHTA, CDR2 FQGNSA. The CDR3 totals 16 residues. After removal of 5 bases from V and 3 bases from J, the junction contained 5 bases not matched to a gene. CDR3 nucleotides: TGTGCCAGCAGCGTACTAGCGGGGGCGTACACCGGGGAGCTGTTTTTT. It specifies CASSVLAGAYTGELFF.

This chain uses TRBV6-6 with TRBJ1-2, with D possibly being TRBD1 (6 bases). V lost 7 bases, J lost 6 bases, and 18 bases lay in between. CDR1 is MNHNY and CDR2 is SVGAGI in the germline V gene (reference sequence). The CDR3 consists of 14 residues. DNA for the CDR3: TGTGCCAGCACCCTCGAACAGGGTACCAATGGCTACACCTTC. It codes for CASTLEQGTNGYTF.

The chain couples TRBV5-1 to TRBJ2-2; 11 bases are shared with TRBD2. Germline lookup yields CDR1 SGHRS and CDR2 YFSETQ. V lost 2 bases, J lost 5 bases, and 11 bases stayed unmatched. This CDR3 is built from 18 residues. The CDR3 here is CASSFGSGLAVRTGELFF. CDR3 bases: TGCGCCAGCAGCTTCGGCTCGGGACTAGCGGTGCGGACCGGGGAGCTGTTTTTT.

The rearrangement uses TRBV25-1 and TRBJ1-4; no clear D gene. The CDR3 has 15 residues. Trimming pared 4 bases from V and 4 bases from J, leaving 13 bases between. CDR1 MGHDK and CDR2 SYGVNS come from the germline V gene. The CDR3 coding sequence is TGTGCCAGCAGTGTTAACAGAAACTTTAATGAAAAACTGTTTTTT. Protein sequence: CASSVNRNFNEKLFF.

The CDR3 DNA follows: TGTGCCAGCAGCGCTGGACAGGCGGGGAATGAGCAGTTCTTC. This encodes CASSAGQAGNEQFF. This rearrangement joins TRBV5-4 to TRBJ2-1; possible D gene TRBD1, 7 bases. The V gene lost 4 bases and the J gene lost 7 bases, with 15 bases spanning the gap. From germline, CDR1 is SGHNT and CDR2 YYREEE (reference sequence). The CDR3 consists of 14 residues.

V usage is TRBV29-1 and J usage is TRBJ2-7; D may be TRBD1 (5 bases). V was pared by 5 bases and J by 3 bases, with 8 bases between. The germline V gene encodes CDR1 SQVTM and CDR2 ANQGSEA. This CDR3 spans 11 amino acids. As DNA, the CDR3 is TGCAGCGTTAGCCAGGGCTACGAGCAGTACTTC. It is translated as CSVSQGYEQYF.

The V gene is TRBV27, the J gene TRBJ2-2; possibly TRBD1 or TRBD2 for D (5 bases each). Per the germline V gene, CDR1 is MNHEY and CDR2 is SMNVEV (reference sequence). CDR3 length: 18 residues. The V gene lost 8 bases and the J gene lost 3 bases, with 25 bases spanning the gap. The CDR3 DNA sequence: TGTGCCAGCTCGAAAAGGACCTTCTCCGGGGCCTACACCGGGGAGCTGTTTTTT. The encoded protein is CASSKRTFSGAYTGELFF.

V gene TRBV6-2 or TRBV6-3 combines with J gene TRBJ2-3, with D perhaps TRBD2 (5 bases). Per the germline V gene, CDR1 is MNHEY and CDR2 is SVGEGT. This CDR3 spans 16 amino acids. The ends were cut back, 0 bases at V and 2 bases at J, with 12 bases in the middle. Here the CDR3 DNA reads TGTGCCAGCAGTTACTCGAGGCCTAGCTTCACAGATACGCAGTATTTT. Translation: CASSYSRPSFTDTQYF.

V usage is TRBV7-6 and J usage is TRBJ1-3, with a possible D match to TRBD1 (6 bases). CDR3 length: 13 amino acids. The V end lost 5 bases, the J end lost 2 bases, and 7 bases lay between the germline ends. Germline CDR1 reads SGHVS; CDR2 reads FNYEAQ. In nucleotides, the CDR3 is TGTGCCAGCAGCCCAGGGGCTGGAAACACCATATATTTT. It codes for CASSPGAGNTIYF.